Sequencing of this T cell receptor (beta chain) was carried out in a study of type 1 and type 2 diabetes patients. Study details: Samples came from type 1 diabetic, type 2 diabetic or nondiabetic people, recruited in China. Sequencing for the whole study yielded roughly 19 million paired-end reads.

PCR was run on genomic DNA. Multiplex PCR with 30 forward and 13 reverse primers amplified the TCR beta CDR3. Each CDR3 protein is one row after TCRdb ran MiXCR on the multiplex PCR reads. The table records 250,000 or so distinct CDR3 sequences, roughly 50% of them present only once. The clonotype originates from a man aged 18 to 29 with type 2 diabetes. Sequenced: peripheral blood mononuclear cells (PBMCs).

The CDR3 sequence: CASSSREGFGGELFF. DNA of the CDR3: TGTGCCAGCAGTTCCCGGGAGGGCTTTGGCGGGGAGCTGTTTTTT. The chain links TRBV28 to TRBJ2-2; 8 bases are a match to TRBD2. Germline V gives CDR1 MDHEN, CDR2 SYDVKM. The CDR3 is 15 amino acids. After removal of 4 bases from V and 7 bases from J, the junction contained 8 bases not matched to a gene.